Listed here are 30 T cell receptor beta chains from one sample, sequenced in a study of blood T cell repertoires in COVID-19 (TCRdb year 2020). Library method: the immunoSEQ multiplex PCR assay. Here the immuneACCESS table is served through TCRdb, limited to in-frame sequences with V and J called. Missing clones are a known gap in these copies; in checked studies unresolved V genes cover under half, and the rest lacks a known reason. The sample yields tens of thousands of clones; less than 75% were counted once. Approximately 15% of the sample lies in the top ten. Sequenced sample: peripheral blood. The origin of the receptors is a woman aged 70 to 79 with acute or convalescent COVID-19.

The genes are TRBV10-3 and TRBJ2-3, with 9 bases that match TRBD1. J was trimmed by 1 base and V by 4 bases; bases with no gene match: 3. Germline CDR1 ENHRY, CDR2 SYGVKD. CDR3 length: 15 residues. The CDR3 DNA follows: TGTGCCATCAGTGTCGGGGACAGGGGCACAGATACGCAGTATTTT. It encodes CAISVGDRGTDTQYF.

The genes are TRBV20-1 and TRBJ1-4; D gene ambiguous. The CDR3 extends over 14 amino acids. Deletions cut 3 bases from V and 7 bases from J, with 15 bases between. CDR1 and CDR2 (germline): DFQATT, SNEGSKA (reference sequence). CDR3 nucleotides: TGCAGTGCTAGTGGGGAGGGAGGGTTTGAAAAACTGTTTTTT. It translates to CSASGEGGFEKLFF.

V is TRBV6-6 and J is TRBJ1-5; 8 nucleotides align to TRBD1. V lost 3 bases to trimming and J lost 2 bases; unmatched junction nucleotides: 3. Germline V gene lookup returns CDR1 MNHNY and CDR2 SVGAGI (reference sequence). There are 15 residues in the CDR3. This CDR3 reads CASSYRGQGNQPQHF. The CDR3 DNA reads TGTGCCAGCAGTTATAGGGGACAGGGCAATCAGCCCCAGCATTTT.

V is TRBV9 and J is TRBJ2-3, with 12 bases that match TRBD2. V lost 5 bases and J lost 3; bases outside the gene matches: 4. The CDR3 is 15 residues long. Germline CDR1 and CDR2: SGDLS and YYNGEE. CDR3 nucleotides: TGTGCCAGCAGGCCCCTAGCGGGGGGGACAGATACGCAGTATTTT. It specifies CASRPLAGGTDTQYF. The full variable domain, in which reference TRBV9 and TRBJ2-3 provide the parts outside the CDR3, is DSGVTQTPKHLITATGQRVTLRCSPRSGDLSVYWYQQSLDQGLQFLIQYYNGEERAKGNILERFSAQQFPDLHSELNLSSLELGDSALYFCASRPLAGGTDTQYFGPGTRLTVL.

In its sample, this clone was seen a few times. The chain couples TRBV7-9 to TRBJ1-4, with D possibly matching TRBD1 (5 bases). There are 15 residues in the CDR3. V dropped 2 bases and J dropped 1 base, with 8 bases sitting between them. In germline, CDR1 is SEHNR, CDR2 FQNEAQ (reference sequence). The CDR3, as DNA: TGTGCCAGCAGCTTACGGGGGAAAACTAATGAAAAACTGTTTTTT. Amino acid sequence: CASSLRGKTNEKLFF.

J is TRBJ1-1 and V is TRBV15; 8 nucleotides match TRBD1. There are 16 residues in the CDR3. With 4 bases clipped from V and 1 base from J, the junction kept 8 bases outside the gene matches. The germline CDR1 and CDR2 sequences are LNHNV and YYDKDF (reference sequence). The CDR3 loop reads CATSTPGGTGNTEAFF. The CDR3 nucleotides read TGTGCCACCAGCACCCCAGGCGGGACAGGGAACACTGAAGCTTTCTTT. Drawing the rest from reference TRBV15 and TRBJ1-1, the complete variable domain is DAMVIQNPRYQVTQFGKPVTLSCSQTLNHNVMYWYQQKSSQAPKLLFHYYDKDFNNEADTPDNFQSRRPNTSFCFLDIRSPGLGDTAMYLCATSTPGGTGNTEAFFGQGTRLTVV.

This chain connects TRBV30 to TRBJ2-7; TRBD1 might be the D (6 bases). Trimming stripped 8 bases from V and 4 bases from J, with 18 bases between. Germline assignment: CDR1 GTSNPN and CDR2 SVGIG (reference sequence). The CDR3 is 13 amino acids. CDR3: CAREGGGPYEQYF. DNA of the CDR3: TGTGCCCGGGAAGGTGGGGGCCCATACGAGCAGTACTTC. Supplemented by reference TRBV30 and TRBJ2-7, the full variable domain reads SQTIHQWPATLVQPVGSPLSLECTVEGTSNPNLYWYRQAAGRGLQLLFYSVGIGQISSEVPQNLSASRPQDRQFILSSKKLLLSDSGFYLCAREGGGPYEQYFGPGTRLTVT.

This sequence joins TRBV30 and TRBJ1-2; D unclear. Trimming shortened V by 0 bases and J by 7 bases, and 12 bases separated the two germline ends. Germline V lookup: CDR1 GTSNPN, CDR2 SVGIG (reference sequence). The CDR3 has 13 residues. The CDR3 spells CAWSVRGNRGYTF. CDR3 bases: TGTGCCTGGAGTGTAAGAGGAAACCGTGGCTACACCTTC. Full variable domain (missing parts from reference TRBV30 and TRBJ1-2): SQTIHQWPATLVQPVGSPLSLECTVEGTSNPNLYWYRQAAGRGLQLLFYSVGIGQISSEVPQNLSASRPQDRQFILSSKKLLLSDSGFYLCAWSVRGNRGYTFGSGTRLTVV.

The rearrangement joins TRBV10-2 to TRBJ1-5; D perhaps matches TRBD1 (5 bases). V lost 9 bases to trimming and J lost 0 bases, with 12 bases between them. Germline values: CDR1 WSHSY, CDR2 SAAADI. CDR3 length: 14 amino acids. The CDR3, as DNA: TGCGCCAGTAGGGACTGGTATAGCAATCAGCCCCAGCATTTT. Its protein is CASRDWYSNQPQHF.

This clone was found a few times. The V gene is TRBV6-6, the J gene TRBJ1-4; TRBD1 might be the D (5 bases). The CDR3 is made up of 13 amino acids. Germline V gene lookup returns CDR1 MNHNY and CDR2 SVGAGI (reference sequence). Trimming stripped 8 bases from V and 1 base from J, with 8 bases between. The CDR3 DNA is TGTGCCAGCGGCCAGGGAACTAATGAAAAACTGTTTTTT. Its protein is CASGQGTNEKLFF.

This clone was picked up a small number of times. The gene calls are TRBV5-1 and TRBJ2-3; 12 bases agree with TRBD2. Per germline, CDR1 SGHRS and CDR2 YFSETQ. J gave up 0 bases and V 3 bases, and 5 bases lay outside the gene matches. The CDR3 totals 17 residues. In DNA form, the CDR3 reads TGCGCCAGCAGCTACCGACTAGCGGGGGTGAGCACAGATACGCAGTATTTT. As protein: CASSYRLAGVSTDTQYF.

V is TRBV29-1 and J is TRBJ1-3, with TRBD1 identical over 7 bases. Germline V gene data show CDR1 as SQVTM and CDR2 as ANQGSEA. The CDR3 extends over 14 amino acids. V was pared by 4 bases and J by 1 base, with 4 bases of the junction left unmatched. CDR3 bases: TGCAGCGTTGGCAACAGGGGATCTGGAAACACCATATATTTT. The encoded protein is CSVGNRGSGNTIYF.

V and J are TRBV5-5 and TRBJ1-1; 11 positions match TRBD1. Per the germline V gene, CDR1 is SGHKS and CDR2 is YYEKEE (reference sequence). J lost 4 bases, V lost 4 bases, and 12 bases had no gene match. The CDR3 runs to 17 residues. The CDR3 here is CASSPGTGGRVGTEAFF. The CDR3 DNA is TGTGCCAGCAGCCCAGGGACAGGGGGACGGGTGGGCACTGAAGCTTTCTTT.

This clone was observed a single time. The chain carries TRBV2 and TRBJ2-1, with D hard to call. Germline V lookup: CDR1 SNHLY, CDR2 FYNNEI. This CDR3 spans 13 amino acids. Trimming took off 4 bases at V and 4 bases at J, with 8 bases between the two ends. The CDR3 loop reads CASSGDRYNEQFF. CDR3 coding DNA: TGTGCCAGCAGTGGTGATAGATACAATGAGCAGTTCTTC.

This clone was seen repeatedly, ten times or more. The chain has TRBV5-1 and TRBJ2-7; TRBD1 is a possible D gene (5 bases). Germline V gene lookup returns CDR1 SGHRS and CDR2 YFSETQ. V was cut by 4 bases and J by 2 bases, with 13 bases left in between. This CDR3 has 14 residues. The CDR3 region has the DNA TGCGCCAGCAGCCTTCTTGGGGCTACCTACGAGCAGTACTTC. It yields the protein CASSLLGATYEQYF.

The CDR3 sequence is CAWSVGGGSTDTQYF. The CDR3 DNA reads as TGTGCCTGGAGTGTGGGGGGTGGGAGCACAGATACGCAGTATTTT. This chain connects TRBV30 to TRBJ2-3, with TRBD2 as a possible D gene (6 bases). Germline V gene sequence: CDR1 GTSNPN, CDR2 SVGIG (reference sequence). Trimming left V 0 bases short and J 0 bases short, with 10 bases between. CDR3 length: 15 amino acids. Filled out from reference TRBV30 and TRBJ2-3, the complete variable domain reads SQTIHQWPATLVQPVGSPLSLECTVEGTSNPNLYWYRQAAGRGLQLLFYSVGIGQISSEVPQNLSASRPQDRQFILSSKKLLLSDSGFYLCAWSVGGGSTDTQYFGPGTRLTVL.

The J gene is TRBJ1-2, the V gene TRBV27, with a tentative D call TRBD1 (6 bases). CDR1 and CDR2 from the germline V gene are MNHEY and SMNVEV (reference sequence). The CDR3 covers 14 residues. Trimming cost V 0 bases and J 8 bases, with 13 bases left between them. As DNA, the CDR3 is TGTGCCAGCAGTTTATCGAGTTTCACAGGGGGCTACACCTTC. Translated: CASSLSSFTGGYTF.

V gene TRBV5-1 combines with J gene TRBJ2-3; tentatively, D is TRBD2 (5 bases). The CDR3 spans 15 residues. The V end lost 0 bases, the J end lost 2 bases, and 10 bases lay between the germline ends. Germline CDR1 is SGHRS and CDR2 is YFSETQ. CDR3 protein: CASSLAAGSTDTQYF. Here the CDR3 DNA reads TGCGCCAGCAGCTTGGCGGCGGGCTCCACAGATACGCAGTATTTT.

The V gene is TRBV6-1, the J gene TRBJ1-3; the match to TRBD1 covers 8 bases. The CDR3 spans 16 residues. Germline trimming cut 4 bases from V and 2 bases from J; bases unmatched to any gene: 7. From germline, CDR1 is MNHNS and CDR2 SASEGT. The CDR3 region is CASSGWDRQAGNTIYF. In nucleotides, the CDR3 is TGTGCCAGCAGTGGATGGGACAGGCAAGCTGGAAACACCATATATTTT.

The gene calls are TRBV4-1 and TRBJ1-3, with 10 bases that match TRBD1. The V gene's germline CDR1 is MGHRA and CDR2 YSYEKL. The CDR3 length is 16 residues. Losses at the gene ends were 0 bases for V and 4 bases for J; bases not matched to a gene: 3. This CDR3 is CASSQEGTGEGNTIYF. CDR3 in DNA: TGCGCCAGCAGCCAAGAAGGGACAGGGGAAGGAAACACCATATATTTT.

This clone has just one count. The chain combines TRBV18 with TRBJ1-1; 9 bases align to TRBD1. Per germline, CDR1 KGHSH and CDR2 LQKENI. The CDR3 extends over 13 amino acids. V lost 6 bases to trimming and J lost 5 bases; unmatched junction nucleotides: 4. CDR3 sequence (DNA): TGTGCCAGCTCCATGACAGGGGGAACTGAAGCTTTCTTT. Encoded protein: CASSMTGGTEAFF.

This clone was seen a few times. V usage is TRBV3-1 (or the pseudogene TRBV3-2) and J usage is TRBJ1-2; 8 bases align to TRBD1. V shed 4 bases and J 5 bases; nucleotides not matched to a gene: 9. CDR3 length: 15 amino acids. Germline V CDR1 and CDR2: LGHDT, YNNKEL (reference sequence). DNA for the CDR3: TGTGCCAGCAGCCGATTGGACAGGGAGGCATATGGCTACACCTTC. Translation: CASSRLDREAYGYTF.

The chain uses TRBV29-1 and TRBJ1-3; 9 positions agree with TRBD1. The CDR3 spans 13 residues. Unmatched junction bases numbered 2, after V lost 6 bases and J lost 2 bases. The germline V gene has CDR1 SQVTM and CDR2 ANQGSEA. This CDR3 is CSVRTGAGNTIYF. The CDR3 DNA reads as TGCAGCGTCCGGACAGGGGCTGGAAACACCATATATTTT.

V and J are TRBV30 and TRBJ1-2, with D unresolved. V was trimmed by 0 bases and J by 8 bases, leaving 19 bases between them. The germline CDR1 and CDR2 sequences are GTSNPN and SVGIG (reference sequence). The CDR3 contains 15 residues. The CDR3 loop is CAWSVGMPGSRGYTF. The CDR3 DNA follows: TGTGCCTGGAGTGTAGGTATGCCGGGTTCGAGGGGCTACACCTTC.

J is TRBJ1-2 and V is TRBV9, with D possibly TRBD1 on 6 matching bases. Germline CDR1 and CDR2: SGDLS and YYNGEE. Trimming removed 2 bases from V and 5 bases from J, with 16 bases in between. The CDR3 length is 15 residues. CDR3: CASSVSPQGPYGYTF. The DNA of the CDR3 is TGTGCCAGCAGCGTGTCCCCACAGGGACCTTATGGCTACACCTTC.

This chain joins TRBV6-5 and TRBJ1-6; D call uncertain. This CDR3 has 14 residues. The V gene's germline CDR1 is MNHEY and CDR2 SVGAGI. The germline V and J ends were trimmed by 9 bases and 3 bases, with 12 bases remaining between them. CDR3: CASNGRIYNSPLHF. The CDR3 bases are TGTGCCAGTAACGGGAGGATCTATAATTCACCCCTCCACTTT.

This clone was counted a single time. This chain uses TRBV19 with TRBJ1-5; D is ambiguous. This CDR3 spans 14 amino acids. The germline V and J ends were trimmed by 3 bases and 2 bases, with 8 bases remaining between them. Germline V gives CDR1 LNHDA, CDR2 SQIVND (reference sequence). The CDR3 nucleotides are TGTGCCAGTAGTATCAAAGCGGGCAATCAGCCCCAGCATTTT. Translating gives CASSIKAGNQPQHF.

The genes are TRBV2 and TRBJ1-5; D remains unclear. V lost 2 bases and J 9 bases, leaving 11 bases between the germline ends. The CDR3 sequence is 13 residues long. Looked up from germline, CDR1 is SNHLY and CDR2 is FYNNEI. The CDR3 DNA is TGTGCCAGCAGTGAAAGGAGTTCATGGCCCCAGCATTTT. It yields the protein CASSERSSWPQHF.

This chain joins TRBV2 and TRBJ2-7, with 7 bases fitting TRBD2. Trimming took 10 bases from V and 4 from J; bases not matched to a gene: 13. Germline V gene data show CDR1 as SNHLY and CDR2 as FYNNEI. This CDR3 contains 14 residues. Written as DNA, the CDR3 is TGTGCCACCACCCTTGGGGGGGTGCCTTACGAGCAGTACGTC. Amino acid sequence: CATTLGGVPYEQYV.

This chain connects TRBV19 to TRBJ1-5; weak D call: TRBD1 (6 bases). Between the trimmed V and J ends, which lost 7 bases and 4 bases, there was a span of 17 bases. The CDR3 runs 15 residues. Germline V gene lookup returns CDR1 LNHDA and CDR2 SQIVND (reference sequence). The CDR3 protein is CASTLEDRRNQPQHF. CDR3 nucleotide sequence: TGTGCCAGTACCCTGGAGGACAGACGTAATCAGCCCCAGCATTTT.